The 15 T cell receptor beta chains below all came from one sample that was sequenced in a study of cytomegalovirus exposure and HLA in healthy donors (dated by TCRdb to the late 2010s). The library was generated by the immunoSEQ multiplex PCR assay. What TCRdb holds here is the immuneACCESS table cut down to in-frame rearrangements. Part of the clones is not present; checked against another copy, under half of the missing clones reflect an unresolved V gene, and the others are unexplained. The sample data list around 150,000 clones, and around nine tenths of these were observed just once. The ten largest account for around 2.4% of the sample. Sequenced sample: PBMCs. The receptors were sampled from a woman aged 18-29 years in good health and CMV-seronegative.

The rearrangement links TRBV5-6 to TRBJ2-7; 9 nucleotides line up with TRBD1. The CDR3 runs to 14 residues. Germline values: CDR1 SGHDT, CDR2 YYEEEE. The V segment lost 5 bases and the J segment 6 bases; nucleotides outside the gene matches: 9. DNA of the CDR3: TGTGCCAGCAGTCTGCTGGGACAGGGAGTCGAGCAGTACTTC. It translates to CASSLLGQGVEQYF.

The V call is TRBV29-1, the J call TRBJ2-3; 9 bases are shared with TRBD1. There are 14 residues in the CDR3. V shed 7 bases and J 4 bases; nucleotides not matched to a gene: 9. Looked up from germline, CDR1 is SQVTM and CDR2 is ANQGSEA. The CDR3 DNA sequence: TGCAGCGCCTTAACAGGGGGCTCGGCAGATACGCAGTATTTT. Amino acids: CSALTGGSADTQYF.

The V gene is TRBV7-2, the J gene TRBJ2-7; 8 nucleotides agree with TRBD2. Germline assignment: CDR1 SGHTA and CDR2 FQGNSA. The CDR3 loop spans 14 amino acids. V shed 4 bases and J 2 bases; nucleotides not matched to a gene: 4. In DNA form, the CDR3 reads TGTGCCAGCAGCTCCCGGGGGGGACCCTACGAGCAGTACTTC. The encoded protein is CASSSRGGPYEQYF.

The chain employs TRBV10-3 and TRBJ1-1; D not certain. This CDR3 spans 13 amino acids. Germline values: CDR1 ENHRY, CDR2 SYGVKD. The V end was cut by 0 bases, the J end by 10 bases, with 12 bases between. In DNA form, the CDR3 reads TGTGCCATCAGTGAGTCGTCCGGACGGGGAGCTTTCTTT. Amino acid sequence: CAISESSGRGAFF.

V usage is TRBV19 and J usage is TRBJ1-1, with unresolved D. The germline V gene encodes CDR1 LNHDA and CDR2 SQIVND (reference sequence). V gave up 9 bases and J gave up 1 base, with 12 bases separating them. The length of the CDR3 is 13 residues. The CDR3 DNA follows: TGTGCCAGCGCTGAAGCGGGGAACACTGAAGCTTTCTTT. Amino acid sequence: CASAEAGNTEAFF.

This clone was found once. CDR3 protein: CAISQQGAAGNTIYF. CDR3 DNA: TGTGCCATCAGTCAACAGGGCGCTGCTGGAAACACCATATATTTT. The gene calls are TRBV10-3 and TRBJ1-3; a possible D gene is TRBD1 (6 bases). Trimming removed 5 bases at V and 2 bases at J, with 13 bases between. The CDR3 sequence is 15 residues long. Germline V gene data show CDR1 as ENHRY and CDR2 as SYGVKD.

The chain carries TRBV4-3 and TRBJ1-5; D gene uncertain. The germline CDR1 and CDR2 sequences are LGHNA and YSLEER. V was trimmed by 0 bases and J by 5 bases, leaving 5 bases between them. The CDR3 sequence is 13 residues long. CDR3 sequence reads: CASSQDEDQPQHF. DNA of the CDR3: TGCGCCAGCAGCCAAGATGAGGATCAGCCCCAGCATTTT.

This CDR3 is CASSLGGRGNQPQHF. Written as DNA, the CDR3 is TGTGCCAGCAGCTTAGGAGGCCGGGGCAATCAGCCCCAGCATTTT. This sequence joins TRBV5-4 and TRBJ1-5, with unresolved D. The CDR3 sequence is 15 residues long. Per the germline V gene, CDR1 is SGHNT and CDR2 is YYREEE (reference sequence). V shed 2 bases and J shed 2 bases, with 11 bases lying between them.

The genes are TRBV30 and TRBJ1-2; 7 bases are shared with TRBD1. Germline V lookup: CDR1 GTSNPN, CDR2 SVGIG (reference sequence). The CDR3 length is 13 residues. V shed 5 bases and J 8 bases; nucleotides not matched to a gene: 11. DNA of the CDR3: TGTGCCTGGGGACCGACAGGGAAGGGGGGCTACACCTTC. Translated: CAWGPTGKGGYTF. The variable domain in full, with the rest retrieved from reference TRBV30 and TRBJ1-2, is SQTIHQWPATLVQPVGSPLSLECTVEGTSNPNLYWYRQAAGRGLQLLFYSVGIGQISSEVPQNLSASRPQDRQFILSSKKLLLSDSGFYLCAWGPTGKGGYTFGSGTRLTVV.

The V and J genes are TRBV21-1 and TRBJ2-3; the tabulated D call, TRBD2, remains unverified against the DNA. TRBV21-1 has pseudogene status. The CDR3 sequence is 14 residues long. CDR3 amino acids: CASSKARARDTQYF. The CDR3 nucleotides are TGTGCCAGCAGCAAAGCGAGAGCGAGGGATACGCAGTATTTT.

This chain uses TRBV7-9 with TRBJ1-1, with D possibly matching TRBD1 (5 bases). V was pared by 5 bases and J by 8 bases, with 18 bases between. This CDR3 is built from 14 residues. Per the germline V gene, CDR1 is SEHNR and CDR2 is FQNEAQ (reference sequence). The CDR3 region has the DNA TGTGCCAGCAGCCTGATTCGGGGGGGAGGCGAAGCTTTCTTT. Protein sequence: CASSLIRGGGEAFF.

The chain employs TRBV6-5 and TRBJ2-7; D perhaps matches TRBD1 (6 bases). The CDR3 has 15 residues. Germline V gene lookup returns CDR1 MNHEY and CDR2 SVGAGI. Trimming shortened V by 4 bases and J by 7 bases, and 20 bases separated the two germline ends. CDR3 amino acids: CASSSQGLGTREQYF. In nucleotides, the CDR3 is TGTGCCAGCAGTTCCCAGGGGTTGGGTACGCGTGAGCAGTACTTC.

This chain uses TRBV7-5 with TRBJ1-5; TRBD1 was called by the table and not checked on the DNA. TRBV7-5 is a known pseudogene. The CDR3 extends over 18 amino acids. The CDR3 protein is CARSLGGHLINSNQPQHF. The CDR3 DNA reads as TGTGCCAGAAGCTTAGGGGGACACCTGATAAATAGCAATCAGCCCCAGCATTTT.

The chain has TRBV5-4 and TRBJ1-2, with D unresolved. CDR1 is SGHNT and CDR2 is YYREEE in the germline V gene (reference sequence). The CDR3 has 14 amino acids. V lost 4 bases and J lost 8, with 18 bases in between. CDR3 protein: CASSIPDILYGYTF. In nucleotides, the CDR3 is TGTGCCAGCAGCATCCCCGACATCCTTTACGGCTACACCTTC.

The gene calls are TRBV25-1 and TRBJ2-1, with D possibly matching TRBD1 (5 bases). The V end lost 2 bases, the J end lost 3 bases, and 8 bases lay between the germline ends. The CDR3 totals 14 residues. Germline loops: CDR1 MGHDK, CDR2 SYGVNS. CDR3 coding DNA: TGTGCCAGCAGTGAACAGGGAAGCTACAATGAGCAGTTCTTC. This sequence encodes CASSEQGSYNEQFF.